A selection of T cell receptor beta chains follows, all from one sample in a study of early T cells in non-severe SARS-CoV-2 infection. TCRdb re-called the 5' RACE reads through MiXCR, storing one row per CDR3 protein. The sample includes around 89,000 distinct CDR3 sequences, around 15% of them seen just once. Sequenced input: whole blood. All receptors come from an adult who was a healthcare worker with PCR-confirmed SARS-CoV-2 infection or an uninfected control (not recorded which). Each CDR3 is given with its conserved first and last residue. D genes are given only for firm matches. Not every row has a clone size; where given, it reads once, few, many or a size class.

few | 15 | TRBJ2-4 | . | TRBV11-2 | CASSLGGVAKNIQYF | TGTGCCAGCAGCTTGGGCGGAGTAGCCAAAAACATTCAGTACTTC
many | 15 | TRBJ1-4 | . | TRBV11-2 | CASSAGRGSDEKLFF | TGTGCCAGCAGCGCGGGCAGGGGCTCGGATGAAAAACTGTTTTTT
few | 11 | TRBJ2-2 | . | TRBV5-6 | CASSLLGELFF | TGTGCCAGCAGCCTGTTAGGGGAGCTGTTTTTT
. | 15 | TRBJ1-2 | TRBD1 | TRBV20-1 | CSARDRDRGYYGYTF | TGCAGTGCTAGAGATCGGGACAGGGGGTACTATGGCTACACCTTC
few | 15 | TRBJ1-3 | TRBD1 | TRBV14 | CASSQDRGPGNTIYF | TGTGCCAGCAGCCAGGACAGGGGGCCCGGAAACACCATATATTTT
many | 14 | TRBJ2-1 | TRBD2 | TRBV6-2/TRBV6-3 | CASGAGYSYNEQFF | TGTGCCAGCGGAGCGGGGTATTCCTACAATGAGCAGTTCTTC
. | 15 | TRBJ2-1 | . | TRBV19 | CASSNPGGLLGEQFF | TGTGCCAGTAGTAACCCCGGGGGCTTACTAGGGGAGCAGTTCTTC
. | 15 | TRBJ2-5 | . | TRBV5-1 | CASSSTGRHQETQYF | TGCGCCAGCAGCTCTACAGGGAGGCATCAAGAGACCCAGTACTTC
few | 18 | TRBJ1-5 | TRBD1 | TRBV7-8 | CASSLSFEGQGPNQPQHF | TGTGCCAGCAGCTTAAGCTTCGAGGGACAGGGCCCCAATCAGCCCCAGCATTTT
few | 14 | TRBJ1-1 | . | TRBV12-3/TRBV12-4 | CASSFSGWNTEAFF | TGTGCCAGCAGTTTCTCCGGGTGGAACACTGAAGCTTTCTTT
. | 13 | TRBJ2-5 | . | TRBV20-1 | CSARDPIVGTQYF | TGCAGTGCTAGAGATCCGATAGTGGGGACCCAGTACTTC
. | 15 | TRBJ1-6 | TRBD1 | TRBV27 | CASSEQGPYNSPLHF | TGTGCCAGCAGCGAACAGGGGCCCTATAATTCACCCCTCCACTTT
. | 15 | TRBJ2-1 | TRBD2 | TRBV5-1 | CASSPRAGGQDEQFF | TGCGCCAGCAGCCCCCGGGCGGGGGGCCAGGATGAGCAGTTCTTC
. | 15 | TRBJ1-5 | TRBD1 | TRBV3-1 | CASSRDRGSNQPQHF | TGTGCCAGCAGTCGGGACAGGGGTAGCAATCAGCCCCAGCATTTT
few | 18 | TRBJ2-5 | TRBD1 | TRBV11-2 | CASSPSRDREGRQETQYF | TGTGCCAGCAGCCCGAGCCGGGACAGGGAGGGTCGGCAAGAGACCCAGTACTTC
. | 16 | TRBJ1-5 | . | TRBV6-1 | CASSEPYRGINQPQHF | TGTGCCAGCAGTGAGCCTTATCGGGGGATCAATCAGCCCCAGCATTTT
. | 13 | TRBJ1-4 | . | TRBV7-2 | CASSPDIGQKLFF | TGTGCCAGCAGCCCCGATATAGGGCAAAAACTGTTTTTT
. | 17 | TRBJ2-6 | . | TRBV7-8 | CASSRLDLTSGANVLTF | TGTGCCAGCAGCCGACTTGACCTCACAAGTGGGGCCAACGTCCTGACTTTC
few | 17 | TRBJ1-6 | TRBD1 | TRBV24-1 | CATSDLRDRVRNSPLHF | TGTGCCACCAGTGATTTGCGGGACAGGGTTCGGAATTCACCCCTCCACTTT
many | 13 | TRBJ1-5 | . | TRBV6-1 | CASSEWEHQPQHF | TGTGCCAGCAGTGAATGGGAGCATCAGCCCCAGCATTTT
. | 13 | TRBJ2-1 | . | TRBV5-4 | CTSSLGPTGEQFF | TGTACCAGCAGCTTGGGACCGACGGGTGAGCAGTTCTTC
many | 12 | TRBJ2-3 | . | TRBV7-8 | CASSRANEPQYF | TGTGCCAGCAGCCGCGCGAACGAACCGCAGTATTTT
few | 13 | TRBJ2-2 | . | TRBV20-1 | CSARGTREGELFF | TGCAGTGCTAGGGGGACTCGGGAAGGGGAGCTGTTTTTT
. | 15 | TRBJ1-1 | TRBD1 | TRBV6-1 | CASSPGQGVDTEAFF | TGTGCCAGCAGTCCGGGACAGGGGGTAGACACTGAAGCTTTCTTT
. | 15 | TRBJ2-2 | . | TRBV4-1 | CASSPVFSGSEELFF | TGCGCCAGCAGCCCAGTGTTTTCGGGTTCCGAGGAGCTGTTTTTT
. | 14 | TRBJ2-5 | . | TRBV29-1 | CSVPHNGVSETQYF | TGCAGCGTTCCACACAACGGCGTCTCGGAGACCCAGTACTTC
. | 12 | TRBJ1-6 | . | TRBV28 | CASSLKDSPLHF | TGTGCCAGCAGTTTAAAGGATTCACCCCTCCACTTT
few | 13 | TRBJ1-1 | . | TRBV7-2 | CASSPTRNTEAFF | TGTGCCAGCAGTCCGACACGTAACACTGAAGCTTTCTTT
. | 14 | TRBJ1-3 | . | TRBV5-1 | CASSPMGTENTIYF | TGCGCCAGCAGCCCAATGGGGACGGAGAACACCATATATTTT
few | 14 | TRBJ1-5 | . | TRBV7-2 | CASSLAGLNQPQHF | TGTGCCAGCAGCTTAGCGGGTCTCAATCAGCCCCAGCATTTT
few | 13 | TRBJ1-1 | TRBD1 | TRBV18 | CASSATGVAEAFF | TGTGCCAGCTCGGCAACAGGGGTCGCTGAAGCTTTCTTT
many | 12 | TRBJ2-1 | . | TRBV5-6 | CASSHTGNEQFF | TGTGCCAGCAGTCATACTGGCAATGAGCAGTTCTTC
. | 16 | TRBJ1-1 | TRBD1 | TRBV28 | CASSNPPGQGGKVAFF | TGTGCCAGCAGCAACCCGCCGGGACAGGGGGGTAAAGTAGCTTTCTTT
few | 16 | TRBJ2-6 | . | TRBV5-1 | CASSTDGTSGANVLTF | TGCGCCAGCAGCACGGACGGGACCTCTGGGGCCAACGTCCTGACTTTC
few | 13 | TRBJ2-5 | TRBD1 | TRBV10-3 | CATKTGGQETQYF | TGTGCCACGAAGACAGGGGGCCAAGAGACCCAGTACTTC
many | 15 | TRBJ1-6 | . | TRBV6-5 | CASSPTRALNSPLHF | TGTGCCAGCAGTCCAACTAGGGCCCTAAATTCACCCCTCCACTTT
many | 13 | TRBJ1-6 | . | TRBV4-2 | CASSLGTDSPLHF | TGTGCCAGCAGCCTAGGGACGGATTCACCCCTCCACTTT
few | 12 | TRBJ2-2 | TRBD2 | TRBV29-1 | CSAERGHGELFF | TGCAGCGCGGAGCGGGGGCACGGGGAGCTGTTTTTT
. | 16 | TRBJ1-1 | . | TRBV5-4 | CASSLSPQRGNTEAFF | TGTGCCAGCAGCTTGAGTCCCCAGCGCGGGAACACTGAAGCTTTCTTT
few | 12 | TRBJ2-5 | . | TRBV20-1 | CSPQPSFGTQYF | TGCAGTCCACAACCGAGCTTCGGGACCCAGTACTTC
many | 13 | TRBJ2-5 | . | TRBV7-2 | CASSLSFQETQYF | TGTGCCAGCAGCTTATCGTTCCAAGAGACCCAGTACTTC
. | 15 | TRBJ2-5 | . | TRBV5-1 | CASSLFLGAQETQYF | TGCGCCAGCAGCTTGTTTCTAGGAGCCCAAGAGACCCAGTACTTC
many | 13 | TRBJ1-5 | . | TRBV29-1 | CSVSRGSNQPQHF | TGCAGCGTGTCCAGGGGTAGCAATCAGCCCCAGCATTTT
many | 14 | TRBJ1-4 | . | TRBV6-5 | CASSPTGAGEKLFF | TGTGCCAGCAGTCCGACAGGAGCGGGTGAAAAACTGTTTTTT
. | 15 | TRBJ2-1 | . | TRBV7-9 | CASSLPGVQYNEQFF | TGTGCCAGCAGCTTACCCGGGGTACAATACAATGAGCAGTTCTTC
many | 14 | TRBJ1-2 | . | TRBV5-4 | CASSLTGQNYGYTF | TGTGCCAGCAGCTTGACAGGGCAGAACTATGGCTACACCTTC
. | 17 | TRBJ1-3 | . | TRBV12-5 | CASGLVPLGRRGNTIYF | TGTGCTAGTGGTTTGGTACCCTTGGGGCGACGAGGAAACACCATATATTTT
few | 15 | TRBJ1-4 | . | TRBV12-3/TRBV12-4 | CASSRLGATNEKLFF | TGTGCCAGCAGTCGTTTAGGGGCAACTAATGAAAAACTGTTTTTT
. | 14 | TRBJ1-1 | . | TRBV6-5 | CASSLTVMNTEAFF | TGTGCCAGCTCCCTGACGGTCATGAACACTGAAGCTTTCTTT
few | 14 | TRBJ2-2 | . | TRBV6-1 | CASRQGPNTGELFF | TGTGCCAGCAGGCAGGGGCCGAACACCGGGGAGCTGTTTTTT
few | 14 | TRBJ2-3 | . | TRBV29-1 | CSVGLESSTDTQYF | TGCAGCGTTGGCCTTGAGTCTAGCACAGATACGCAGTATTTT
. | 13 | TRBJ2-1 | . | TRBV2 | CASREDSTFKQFF | TGTGCCAGCAGGGAGGACAGTACCTTCAAGCAGTTCTTC
many | 17 | TRBJ2-5 | TRBD2 | TRBV6-2/TRBV6-3 | CASSPRLAKVDLETQYF | TGTGCCAGCAGTCCCCGACTAGCCAAGGTTGATTTAGAGACCCAGTACTTC
few | 14 | TRBJ2-3 | . | TRBV10-3 | CAISLKTGPDTQYF | TGTGCCATCAGTCTGAAAACAGGCCCAGATACGCAGTATTTT
few | 16 | TRBJ2-2 | . | TRBV5-4 | CASSLGFGTNTGELFF | TGTGCCAGCAGCTTGGGTTTCGGGACAAACACCGGGGAGCTGTTTTTT
few | 15 | TRBJ1-6 | TRBD1 | TRBV4-1 | CASSQSRDRGLPLHF | TGCGCCAGCAGCCAATCCCGGGACAGGGGATTACCCCTCCACTTT
many | 13 | TRBJ1-3 | . | TRBV7-3 | CASSLGSGNTIYF | TGTGCCAGCAGCTTAGGTTCTGGAAACACCATATATTTT
few | 14 | TRBJ1-4 | . | TRBV27 | CASMSAPTNEKLFF | TGTGCCAGCATGAGTGCACCTACTAATGAAAAACTGTTTTTT